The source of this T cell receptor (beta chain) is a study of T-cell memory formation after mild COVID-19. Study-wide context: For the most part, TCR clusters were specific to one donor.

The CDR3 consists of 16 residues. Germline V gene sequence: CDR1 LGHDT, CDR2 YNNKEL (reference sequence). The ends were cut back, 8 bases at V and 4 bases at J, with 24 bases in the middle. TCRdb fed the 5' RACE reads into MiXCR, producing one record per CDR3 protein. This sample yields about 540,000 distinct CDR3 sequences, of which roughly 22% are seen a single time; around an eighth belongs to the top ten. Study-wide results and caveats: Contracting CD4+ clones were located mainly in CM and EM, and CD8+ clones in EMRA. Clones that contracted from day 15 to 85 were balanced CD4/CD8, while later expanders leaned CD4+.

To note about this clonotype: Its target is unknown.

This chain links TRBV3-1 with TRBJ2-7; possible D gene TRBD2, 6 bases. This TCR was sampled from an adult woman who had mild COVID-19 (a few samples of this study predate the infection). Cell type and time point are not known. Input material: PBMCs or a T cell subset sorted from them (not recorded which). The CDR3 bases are TGTGCCAGCGGTCGTTCGGGCTCGGGAGCCTTATACGAGCAGTACTTC. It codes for CASGRSGSGALYEQYF.